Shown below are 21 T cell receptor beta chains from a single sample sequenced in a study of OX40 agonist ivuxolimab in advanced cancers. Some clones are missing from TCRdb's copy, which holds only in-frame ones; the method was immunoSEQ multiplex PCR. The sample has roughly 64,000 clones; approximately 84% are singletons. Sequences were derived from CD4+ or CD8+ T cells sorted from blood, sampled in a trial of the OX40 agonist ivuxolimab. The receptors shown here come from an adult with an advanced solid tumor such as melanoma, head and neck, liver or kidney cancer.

CDR3 residues: CASSWGGNQPQHF. The CDR3 DNA reads TGTGCCAGCAGTTGGGGGGGGAATCAGCCCCAGCATTTT. The chain uses TRBV28 and TRBJ1-5; a possible D gene is TRBD1 (5 bases). V lost 4 bases and J 4 bases, leaving 8 bases between the germline ends. Looked up from germline, CDR1 is MDHEN and CDR2 is SYDVKM. There are 13 residues in the CDR3.

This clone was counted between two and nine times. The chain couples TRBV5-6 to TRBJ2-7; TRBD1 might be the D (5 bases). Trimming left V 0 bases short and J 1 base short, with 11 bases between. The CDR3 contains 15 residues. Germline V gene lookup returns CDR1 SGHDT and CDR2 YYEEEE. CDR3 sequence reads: CASSLVGGASYEQYF. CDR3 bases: TGTGCCAGCAGCTTGGTAGGTGGGGCATCCTACGAGCAGTACTTC.

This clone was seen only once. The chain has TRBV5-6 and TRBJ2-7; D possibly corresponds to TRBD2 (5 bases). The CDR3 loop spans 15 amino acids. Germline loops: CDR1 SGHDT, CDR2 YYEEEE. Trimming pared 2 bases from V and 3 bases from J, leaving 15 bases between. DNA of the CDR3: TGTGCCAGCAGCTTTGGTATCGAGGGTTTCTACGAGCAGTACTTC. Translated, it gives CASSFGIEGFYEQYF.

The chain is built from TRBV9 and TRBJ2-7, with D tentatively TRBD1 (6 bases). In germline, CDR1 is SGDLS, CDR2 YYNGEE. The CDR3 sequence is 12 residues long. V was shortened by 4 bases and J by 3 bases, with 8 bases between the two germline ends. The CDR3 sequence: CASSPDSYEQYF. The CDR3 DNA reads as TGTGCCAGCAGCCCGGACAGCTACGAGCAGTACTTC.

The CDR3: CASSGTGLNTEAFF. The CDR3 region has the DNA TGCGCCAGCAGCGGGACAGGGCTGAACACTGAAGCTTTCTTT. This chain connects TRBV5-1 to TRBJ1-1; 9 nucleotides line up with TRBD1. Germline lookup yields CDR1 SGHRS and CDR2 YFSETQ. The CDR3 extends over 14 amino acids. Trimming removed 4 bases from V and 0 bases from J; junction bases left unmatched: 1.

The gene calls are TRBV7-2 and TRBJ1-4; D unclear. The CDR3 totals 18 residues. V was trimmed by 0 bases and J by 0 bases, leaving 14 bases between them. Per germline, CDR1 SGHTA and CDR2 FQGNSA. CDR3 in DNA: TGTGCCAGCAGCTTAGCTTACAGTTCTTCCGCAACTAATGAAAAACTGTTTTTT. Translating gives CASSLAYSSSATNEKLFF.

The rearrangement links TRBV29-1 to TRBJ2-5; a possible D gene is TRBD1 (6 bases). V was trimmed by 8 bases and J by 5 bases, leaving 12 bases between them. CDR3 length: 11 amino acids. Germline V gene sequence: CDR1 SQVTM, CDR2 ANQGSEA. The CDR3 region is CSTTGSETQYF. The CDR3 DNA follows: TGCAGCACCACAGGGTCCGAGACCCAGTACTTC.

CDR3: CASSQRLGQNYGYTF. As DNA, the CDR3 is TGCGCCAGCAGCCAAAGACTCGGGCAGAACTATGGCTACACCTTC. The gene calls are TRBV4-1 and TRBJ1-2, with D unresolved. CDR3 size: 15 residues. Trimming shortened V by 2 bases and J by 2 bases, and 12 bases separated the two germline ends. CDR1 and CDR2 from the germline V gene are MGHRA and YSYEKL.

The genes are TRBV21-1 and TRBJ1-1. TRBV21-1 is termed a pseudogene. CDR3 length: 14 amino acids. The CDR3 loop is CASKGYVVNTEAFF. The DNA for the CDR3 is TGTGCCAGCAAGGGTTACGTAGTCAACACTGAAGCTTTCTTT.

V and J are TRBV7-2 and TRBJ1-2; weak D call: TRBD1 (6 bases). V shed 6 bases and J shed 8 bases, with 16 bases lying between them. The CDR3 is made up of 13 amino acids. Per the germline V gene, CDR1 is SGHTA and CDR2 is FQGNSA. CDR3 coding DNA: TGTGCCAGCAGGCGAGGTGGGGGGCTCGGCTACACCTTC. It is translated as CASRRGGGLGYTF.

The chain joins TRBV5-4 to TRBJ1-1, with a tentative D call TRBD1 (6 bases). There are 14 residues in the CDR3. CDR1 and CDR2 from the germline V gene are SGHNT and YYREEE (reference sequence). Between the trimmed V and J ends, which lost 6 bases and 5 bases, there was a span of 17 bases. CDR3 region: CASTLTGVGTEAFF. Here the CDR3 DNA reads TGTGCCAGCACCCTGACAGGAGTAGGAACTGAAGCTTTCTTT.

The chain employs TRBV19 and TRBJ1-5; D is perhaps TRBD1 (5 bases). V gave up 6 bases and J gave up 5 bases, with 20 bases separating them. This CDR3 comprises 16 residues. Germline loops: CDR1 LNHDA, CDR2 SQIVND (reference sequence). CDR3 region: CASRTIMLGGDQPQHF. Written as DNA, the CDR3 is TGTGCCAGTAGAACGATAATGCTGGGGGGGGATCAGCCCCAGCATTTT.

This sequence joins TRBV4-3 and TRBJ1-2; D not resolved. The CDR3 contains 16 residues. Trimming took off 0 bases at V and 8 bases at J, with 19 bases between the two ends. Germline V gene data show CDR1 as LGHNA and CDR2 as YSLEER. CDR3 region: CASSQDLYRVGEGYTF. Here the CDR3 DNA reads TGCGCCAGCAGCCAAGATCTATACCGCGTCGGGGAGGGCTACACCTTC.

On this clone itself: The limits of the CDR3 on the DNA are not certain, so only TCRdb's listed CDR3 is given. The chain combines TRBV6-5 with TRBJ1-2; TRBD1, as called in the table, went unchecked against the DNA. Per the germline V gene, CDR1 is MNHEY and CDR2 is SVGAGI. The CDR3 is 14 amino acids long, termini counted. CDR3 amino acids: CASSSSTGGYGYTF.

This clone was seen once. CDR3 in DNA: TGTGCCAGCAGAACGGACAAGAACTACGAGCAGTACTTC. Translated, it gives CASRTDKNYEQYF. This chain links TRBV27 with TRBJ2-7, with D possibly TRBD1 on 5 matching bases. V shed 6 bases and J shed 3 bases, with 12 bases lying between them. CDR3 size: 13 residues. CDR1 is MNHEY, CDR2 SMNVEV, per germline (reference sequence).

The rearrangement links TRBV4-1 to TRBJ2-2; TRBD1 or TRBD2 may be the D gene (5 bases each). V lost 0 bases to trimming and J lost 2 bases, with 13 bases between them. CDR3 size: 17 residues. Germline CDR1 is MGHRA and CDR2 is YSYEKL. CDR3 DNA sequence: TGCGCCAGCAGCCAAGACCGAGGGGTCTTCAACACCGGGGAGCTGTTTTTT. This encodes CASSQDRGVFNTGELFF.

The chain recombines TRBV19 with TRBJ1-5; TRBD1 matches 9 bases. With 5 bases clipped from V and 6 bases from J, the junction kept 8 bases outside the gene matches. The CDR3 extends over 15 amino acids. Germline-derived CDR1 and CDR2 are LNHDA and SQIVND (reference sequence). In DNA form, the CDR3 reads TGTGCCAGTAGTTTGGGACAGGGAGAAGGTCAGCCCCAGCATTTT. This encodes CASSLGQGEGQPQHF.

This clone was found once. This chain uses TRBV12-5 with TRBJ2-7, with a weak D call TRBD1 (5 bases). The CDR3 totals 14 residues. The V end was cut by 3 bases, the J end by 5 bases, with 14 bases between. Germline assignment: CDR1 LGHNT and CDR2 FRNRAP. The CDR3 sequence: CASGFQGVRDEQYF. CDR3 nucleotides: TGTGCTAGTGGTTTCCAAGGGGTGAGAGACGAGCAGTACTTC.

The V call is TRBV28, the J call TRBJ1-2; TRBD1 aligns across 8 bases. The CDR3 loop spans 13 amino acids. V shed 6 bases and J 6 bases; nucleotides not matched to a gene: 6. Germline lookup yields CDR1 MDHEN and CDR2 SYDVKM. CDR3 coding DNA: TGTGCCAGCAGGTTGACAGGGGTCGATGGCTACACCTTC. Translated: CASRLTGVDGYTF.

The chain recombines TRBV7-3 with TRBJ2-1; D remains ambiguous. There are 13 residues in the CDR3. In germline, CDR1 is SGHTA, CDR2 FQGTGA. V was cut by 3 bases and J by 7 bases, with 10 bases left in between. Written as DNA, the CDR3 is TGTGCCAGCAGCTTCGATAGATTGAATGAGCAGTTCTTC. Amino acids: CASSFDRLNEQFF.

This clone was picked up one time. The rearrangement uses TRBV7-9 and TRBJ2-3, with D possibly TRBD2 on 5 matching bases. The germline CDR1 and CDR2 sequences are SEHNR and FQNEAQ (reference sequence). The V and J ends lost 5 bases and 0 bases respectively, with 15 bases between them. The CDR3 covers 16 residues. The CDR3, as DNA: TGTGCCAGCAGCCGAATCTTTAGCGAGAGCACAGATACGCAGTATTTT. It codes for CASSRIFSESTDTQYF.